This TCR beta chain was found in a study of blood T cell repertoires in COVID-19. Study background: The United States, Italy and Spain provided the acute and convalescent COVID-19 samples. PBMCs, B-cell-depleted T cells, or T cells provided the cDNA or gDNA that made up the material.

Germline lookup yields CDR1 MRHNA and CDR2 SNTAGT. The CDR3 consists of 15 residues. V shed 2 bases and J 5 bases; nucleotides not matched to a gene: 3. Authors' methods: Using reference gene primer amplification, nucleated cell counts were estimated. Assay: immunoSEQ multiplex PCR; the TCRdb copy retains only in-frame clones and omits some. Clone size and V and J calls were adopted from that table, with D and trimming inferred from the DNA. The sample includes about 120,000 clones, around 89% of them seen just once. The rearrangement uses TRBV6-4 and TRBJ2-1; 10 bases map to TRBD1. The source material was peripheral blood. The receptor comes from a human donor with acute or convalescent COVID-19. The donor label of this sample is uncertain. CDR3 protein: CASSDQTGGHNEQFF. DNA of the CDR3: TGTGCCAGCAGTGACCAGACAGGGGGCCACAATGAGCAGTTCTTC.